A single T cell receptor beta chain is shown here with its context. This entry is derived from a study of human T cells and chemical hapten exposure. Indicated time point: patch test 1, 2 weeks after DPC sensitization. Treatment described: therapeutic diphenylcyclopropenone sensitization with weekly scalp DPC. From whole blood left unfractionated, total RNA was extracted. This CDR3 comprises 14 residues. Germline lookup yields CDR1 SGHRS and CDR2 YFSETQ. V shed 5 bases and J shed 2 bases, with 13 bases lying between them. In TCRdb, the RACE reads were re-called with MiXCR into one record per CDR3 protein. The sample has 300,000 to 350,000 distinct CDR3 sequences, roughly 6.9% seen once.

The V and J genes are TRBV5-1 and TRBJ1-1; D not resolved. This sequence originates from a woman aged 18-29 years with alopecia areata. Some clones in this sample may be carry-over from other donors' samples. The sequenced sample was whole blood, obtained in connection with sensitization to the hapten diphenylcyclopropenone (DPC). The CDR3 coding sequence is TGCGCCAGCAGTTCCGGTGAGACCAACACTGAAGCTTTCTTT. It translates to CASSSGETNTEAFF.